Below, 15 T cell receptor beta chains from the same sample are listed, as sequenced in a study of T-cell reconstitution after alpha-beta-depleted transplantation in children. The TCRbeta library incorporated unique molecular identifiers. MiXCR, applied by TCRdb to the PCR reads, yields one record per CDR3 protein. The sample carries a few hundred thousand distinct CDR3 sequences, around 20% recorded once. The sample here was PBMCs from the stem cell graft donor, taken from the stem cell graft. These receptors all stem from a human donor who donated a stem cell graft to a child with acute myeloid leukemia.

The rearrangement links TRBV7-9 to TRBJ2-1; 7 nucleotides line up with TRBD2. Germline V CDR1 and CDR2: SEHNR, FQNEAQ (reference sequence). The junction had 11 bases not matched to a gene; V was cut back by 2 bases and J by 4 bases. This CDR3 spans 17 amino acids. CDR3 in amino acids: CASSLPEAGARYNEQFF. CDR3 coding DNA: TGTGCCAGCAGCTTACCCGAGGCGGGAGCACGATACAATGAGCAGTTCTTC.

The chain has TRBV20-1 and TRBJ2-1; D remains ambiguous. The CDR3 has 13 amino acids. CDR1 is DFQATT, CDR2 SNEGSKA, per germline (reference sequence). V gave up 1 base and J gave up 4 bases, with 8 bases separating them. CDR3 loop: CSARGTLYNEQFF. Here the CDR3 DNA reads TGCAGTGCTAGAGGGACCCTTTACAATGAGCAGTTCTTC.

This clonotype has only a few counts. DNA of the CDR3: TGCGCCAGCAGCCTCGTGGGGGTGGTCACAGATACGCAGTATTTT. Amino acid sequence: CASSLVGVVTDTQYF. The gene calls are TRBV5-1 and TRBJ2-3; D possibly matches TRBD1 or TRBD2 (5 bases each). CDR3 size: 15 residues. The germline V gene encodes CDR1 SGHRS and CDR2 YFSETQ. V was trimmed by 4 bases and J by 2 bases, leaving 14 bases between them.

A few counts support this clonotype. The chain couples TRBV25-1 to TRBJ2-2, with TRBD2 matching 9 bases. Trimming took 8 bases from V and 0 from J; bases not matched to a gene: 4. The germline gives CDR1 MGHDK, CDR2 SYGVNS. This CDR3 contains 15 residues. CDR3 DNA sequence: TGTGCCAGCCAAGGCGGGAGGGCGAACACCGGGGAGCTGTTTTTT. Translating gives CASQGGRANTGELFF.

CDR3 in amino acids: CSVEEDTEAFF. CDR3 in DNA: TGCAGCGTTGAAGAGGACACTGAAGCTTTCTTT. The chain combines TRBV29-1 with TRBJ1-1; D is unclear. The CDR3 extends over 11 amino acids. CDR1 is SQVTM, CDR2 ANQGSEA, per germline. V lost 0 bases, J lost 3 bases, and 2 bases lay in between.

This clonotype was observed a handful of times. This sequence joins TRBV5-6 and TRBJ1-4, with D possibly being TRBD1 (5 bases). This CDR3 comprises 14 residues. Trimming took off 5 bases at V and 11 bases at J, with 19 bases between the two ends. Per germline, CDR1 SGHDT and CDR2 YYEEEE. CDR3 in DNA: TGTGCCAGCAGTGTTTCAGGGACCCCCGAGAAACTGTTTTTT. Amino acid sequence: CASSVSGTPEKLFF.

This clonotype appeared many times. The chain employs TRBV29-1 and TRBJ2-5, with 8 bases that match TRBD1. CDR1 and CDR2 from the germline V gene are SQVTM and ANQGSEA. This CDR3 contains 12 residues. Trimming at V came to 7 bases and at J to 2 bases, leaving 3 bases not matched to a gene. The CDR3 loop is CSGGQGQETQYF. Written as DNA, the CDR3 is TGCAGCGGAGGACAGGGTCAAGAGACCCAGTACTTC. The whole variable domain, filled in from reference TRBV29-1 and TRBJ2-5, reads SAVISQKPSRDICQRGTSLTIQCQVDSQVTMMFWYRQQPGQSLTLIATANQGSEATYESGFVIDKFPISRPNLTFSTLTVSNMSPEDSSIYLCSGGQGQETQYFGPGTRLLVL.

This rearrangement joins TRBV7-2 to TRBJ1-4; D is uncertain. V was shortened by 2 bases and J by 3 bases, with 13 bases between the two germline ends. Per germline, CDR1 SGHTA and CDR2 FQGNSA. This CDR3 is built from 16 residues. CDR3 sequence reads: CASSLLGGKSNEKLFF. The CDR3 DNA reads TGTGCCAGCAGCTTATTGGGCGGGAAGTCTAATGAAAAACTGTTTTTT.

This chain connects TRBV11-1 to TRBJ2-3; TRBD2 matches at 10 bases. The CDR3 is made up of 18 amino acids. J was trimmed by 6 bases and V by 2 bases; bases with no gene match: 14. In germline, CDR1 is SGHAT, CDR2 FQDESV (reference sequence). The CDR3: CASSLSPASGRSWDTQYF. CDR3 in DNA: TGTGCCAGCAGCTTAAGTCCGGCTAGCGGGAGATCATGGGATACGCAGTATTTT.

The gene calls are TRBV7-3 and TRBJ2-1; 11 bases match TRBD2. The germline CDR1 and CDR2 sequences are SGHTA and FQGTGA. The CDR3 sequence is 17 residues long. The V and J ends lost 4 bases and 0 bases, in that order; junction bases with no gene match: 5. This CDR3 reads CASSSGTSGSSYNEQFF. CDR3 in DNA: TGTGCCAGCAGCTCCGGGACTAGCGGATCCTCCTACAATGAGCAGTTCTTC.

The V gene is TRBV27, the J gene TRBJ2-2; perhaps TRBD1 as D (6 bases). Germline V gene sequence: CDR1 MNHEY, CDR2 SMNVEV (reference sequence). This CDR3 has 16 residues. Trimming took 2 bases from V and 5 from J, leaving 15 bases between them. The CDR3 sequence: CASSLESRRGTGELFF. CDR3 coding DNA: TGTGCCAGCAGTTTAGAAAGCCGAAGGGGGACCGGGGAGCTGTTTTTT.

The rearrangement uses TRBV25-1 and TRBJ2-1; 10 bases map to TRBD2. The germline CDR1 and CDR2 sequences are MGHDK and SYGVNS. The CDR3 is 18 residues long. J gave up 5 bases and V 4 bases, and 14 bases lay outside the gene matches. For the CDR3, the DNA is TGTGCCAGCAGTGCTCCACTAGTTGAGCGGGAGGGGGACAATGAGCAGTTCTTC. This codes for CASSAPLVEREGDNEQFF.

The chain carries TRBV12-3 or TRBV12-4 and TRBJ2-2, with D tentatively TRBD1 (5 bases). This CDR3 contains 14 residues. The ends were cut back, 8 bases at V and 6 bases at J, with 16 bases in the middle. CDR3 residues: CASAQGIRAGELFF. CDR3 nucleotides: TGTGCCAGCGCTCAGGGTATAAGGGCCGGGGAGCTGTTTTTT.

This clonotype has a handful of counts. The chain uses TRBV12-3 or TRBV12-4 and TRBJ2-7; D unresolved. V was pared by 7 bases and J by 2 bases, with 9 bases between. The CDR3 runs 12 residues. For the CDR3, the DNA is TGTGCCAGCACCCAAGGGCCCTACGAGCAGTACTTC. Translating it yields CASTQGPYEQYF.

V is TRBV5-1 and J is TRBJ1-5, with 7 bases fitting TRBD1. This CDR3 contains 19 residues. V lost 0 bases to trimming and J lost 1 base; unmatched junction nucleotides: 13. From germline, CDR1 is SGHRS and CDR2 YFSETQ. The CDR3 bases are TGCGCCAGCAGCTTGGTGCCAGGGGCAGGGGGGAGAAGCAATCAGCCCCAGCATTTT. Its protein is CASSLVPGAGGRSNQPQHF.